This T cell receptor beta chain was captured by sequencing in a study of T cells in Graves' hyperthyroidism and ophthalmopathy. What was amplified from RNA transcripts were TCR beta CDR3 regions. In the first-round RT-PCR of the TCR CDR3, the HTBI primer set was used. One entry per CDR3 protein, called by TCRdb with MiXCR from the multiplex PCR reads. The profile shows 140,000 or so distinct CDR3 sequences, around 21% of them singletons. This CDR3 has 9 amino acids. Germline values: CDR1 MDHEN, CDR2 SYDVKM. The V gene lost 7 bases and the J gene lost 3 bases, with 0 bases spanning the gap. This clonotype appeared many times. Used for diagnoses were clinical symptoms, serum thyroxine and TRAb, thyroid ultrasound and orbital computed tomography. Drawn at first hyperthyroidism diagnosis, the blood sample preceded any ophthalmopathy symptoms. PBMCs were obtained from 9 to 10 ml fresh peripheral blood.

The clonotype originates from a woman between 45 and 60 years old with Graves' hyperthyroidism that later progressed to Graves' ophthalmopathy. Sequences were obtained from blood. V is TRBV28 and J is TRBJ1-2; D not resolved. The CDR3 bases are TGTGCCAGCAACTATGGCTACACCTTC. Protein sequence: CASNYGYTF.